One and the same sample provided the 17 T cell receptor beta chains below, sequenced in a study of T-cell reconstitution after alpha-beta-depleted transplantation in children. Preparation of the TCRbeta library used unique molecular identifiers. TCRdb called the PCR reads again in MiXCR, with one record for every CDR3 protein. The repertoire holds some 550,000 distinct CDR3 sequences, with roughly 18% as singletons. Sequencing used PBMCs from the stem cell graft donor, obtained from the stem cell graft. All receptors derive from a human donor who donated a stem cell graft to a child with acute lymphoblastic leukemia.

This clonotype was picked up many times. This chain joins TRBV5-1 and TRBJ2-7; 9 bases agree with TRBD2. Germline lookup yields CDR1 SGHRS and CDR2 YFSETQ. CDR3 size: 15 residues. The junction had 4 bases not matched to a gene; V was cut back by 0 bases and J by 3 bases. The CDR3 protein is CASSLGLAEDYEQYF. The CDR3 DNA follows: TGCGCCAGCAGCTTGGGACTAGCGGAGGACTACGAGCAGTACTTC. The complete variable domain, with remaining parts taken from reference TRBV5-1 and TRBJ2-7, reads KAGVTQTPRYLIKTRGQQVTLSCSPISGHRSVSWYQQTPGQGLQFLFEYFSETQRNKGNFPGRFSGRQFSNSRSEMNVSTLELGDSALYLCASSLGLAEDYEQYFGPGTRLTVT.

The chain couples TRBV5-4 to TRBJ2-3; D ambiguous. V lost 2 bases to trimming and J lost 1 base, with 14 bases between them. Germline CDR1 SGHNT, CDR2 YYREEE (reference sequence). CDR3 length: 16 residues. The CDR3 sequence: CASSFPAPRGTDTQYF. The CDR3 nucleotides read TGTGCCAGCAGCTTTCCGGCCCCCCGGGGCACAGATACGCAGTATTTT.

This clonotype occurred a few times. The chain employs TRBV27 and TRBJ1-5; D uncertain. Trimming removed 6 bases at V and 0 bases at J, with 6 bases between. Germline V gives CDR1 MNHEY, CDR2 SMNVEV (reference sequence). This CDR3 comprises 13 residues. The CDR3 loop reads CASRSFSNQPQHF. As DNA, the CDR3 is TGTGCCAGCAGATCGTTTAGCAATCAGCCCCAGCATTTT.

The V call is TRBV20-1, the J call TRBJ2-5, with D hard to call. Trimming took 1 base from V and 4 from J, leaving 7 bases between them. This CDR3 is built from 12 residues. Germline V gives CDR1 DFQATT, CDR2 SNEGSKA (reference sequence). The CDR3 reads CSARGARETQYF. The CDR3, as DNA: TGCAGTGCTAGAGGGGCTAGAGAGACCCAGTACTTC.

The chain has TRBV12-3 or TRBV12-4 and TRBJ2-7; D possibly corresponds to TRBD2 (5 bases). The V gene lost 8 bases and the J gene lost 2 bases, with 10 bases spanning the gap. The CDR3 covers 12 residues. This chain's CDR3 is CASGGLTYEQYF. In DNA form, the CDR3 reads TGTGCCAGCGGAGGCCTTACCTACGAGCAGTACTTC.

The table lists this clonotype with a few counts. The chain recombines TRBV7-2 with TRBJ2-2; possible D gene TRBD2, 5 bases. Germline CDR1 SGHTA, CDR2 FQGNSA. The CDR3 covers 14 residues. V was pared by 5 bases and J by 5 bases, with 12 bases between. The CDR3 DNA is TGTGCCAGCAGCCCCCCCGGCGGGACCGGGGAGCTGTTTTTT. Its protein is CASSPPGGTGELFF.

This clonotype came up a few times. The chain joins TRBV20-1 to TRBJ2-1; maybe TRBD2 (7 bases). The V and J ends lost 5 bases and 9 bases respectively, with 23 bases between them. Germline V gives CDR1 DFQATT, CDR2 SNEGSKA (reference sequence). The CDR3 length is 15 residues. DNA of the CDR3: TGCAGTGCTGGGACCGCGGGAGAGGGGGGCATTGAGCAGTTCTTC. The encoded protein is CSAGTAGEGGIEQFF.

This clonotype showed up just a few times. CDR3 DNA: TGCGCCAGCAGCTTGCTCGTAACAGGGCCCCGCCAAGAGACCCAGTACTTC. Translation gives CASSLLVTGPRQETQYF. V gene TRBV5-1 combines with J gene TRBJ2-5; D may be TRBD1 (6 bases). Germline CDR1 SGHRS, CDR2 YFSETQ. This CDR3 comprises 17 residues. V lost 1 base, J lost 1 base, and 17 bases lay in between.

In its sample, this clonotype was seen a few times. The chain couples TRBV7-6 to TRBJ1-1; D uncertain. Germline CDR1 SGHVS, CDR2 FNYEAQ. The CDR3 sequence is 16 residues long. Trimming left V 4 bases short and J 0 bases short, with 15 bases between. CDR3 nucleotides: TGTGCCAGCAGCTCCCTCCCGACATCCATGAACACTGAAGCTTTCTTT. Amino acid sequence: CASSSLPTSMNTEAFF.

Written as DNA, the CDR3 is TGTGCCAGCAGCTTAGGGAGCGGGAGGGTATCCCACGAGCAGTACTTC. Protein: CASSLGSGRVSHEQYF. V is TRBV7-6 and J is TRBJ2-7, with 10 positions matching TRBD2. V shed 1 base, J shed 5 bases, and the junction held 8 bases outside the gene matches. The CDR3 contains 16 residues. CDR1 and CDR2 from the germline V gene are SGHVS and FNYEAQ.

Here the CDR3 reads CASSYGQNNEKLFF. In DNA, the CDR3 is TGTGCCAGCAGCTACGGACAGAACAATGAAAAACTGTTTTTT. The chain recombines TRBV7-2 with TRBJ1-4; TRBD1 might be the D (6 bases). CDR3 length equals 14 residues. V lost 4 bases and J 5 bases, leaving 11 bases between the germline ends. Per germline, CDR1 SGHTA and CDR2 FQGNSA.

The rearrangement uses TRBV15 and TRBJ1-4; D unclear. Germline V lookup: CDR1 LNHNV, CDR2 YYDKDF (reference sequence). This CDR3 is 15 amino acids long. The V end was cut by 1 base, the J end by 0 bases, with 6 bases between. The CDR3, as DNA: TGTGCCACCAGCAGAGGCGGAGCAACTAATGAAAAACTGTTTTTT. Its protein product is CATSRGGATNEKLFF.

The sample holds a few counts of this clonotype. The rearrangement joins TRBV24-1 to TRBJ2-7; 8 bases align to TRBD1. Germline V CDR1 and CDR2: KGHDR, SFDVKD. Trimming at V came to 1 base and at J to 5 bases, leaving 3 bases not matched to a gene. The CDR3 is 14 residues long. The CDR3 loop reads CATSDFAGGDEQYF. CDR3 nucleotides: TGTGCCACCAGTGATTTTGCAGGGGGCGACGAGCAGTACTTC.

The chain joins TRBV27 to TRBJ2-3; 7 bases fit TRBD2. There are 16 residues in the CDR3. Germline lookup yields CDR1 MNHEY and CDR2 SMNVEV (reference sequence). The V and J ends lost 7 bases and 0 bases, in that order; junction bases with no gene match: 10. The chain's CDR3 is CASIATGGLSTDTQYF. CDR3 sequence (DNA): TGTGCCAGCATCGCCACGGGGGGACTGAGCACAGATACGCAGTATTTT.

This clonotype was observed a few times. V gene TRBV3-1 combines with J gene TRBJ1-3; D is undetermined. Trimming removed 2 bases at V and 1 base at J, with 9 bases between. This CDR3 contains 15 residues. Per germline, CDR1 LGHDT and CDR2 YNNKEL (reference sequence). CDR3 protein: CASSQPVASGNTIYF. The CDR3 DNA sequence: TGTGCCAGCAGCCAACCCGTAGCGTCTGGAAACACCATATATTTT.

The chain carries TRBV5-5 and TRBJ1-1, with D unresolved. CDR1 and CDR2 (germline): SGHKS, YYEKEE (reference sequence). CDR3 length: 13 amino acids. V lost 0 bases and J 6 bases, leaving 9 bases between the germline ends. This CDR3 reads CASSLGRSSEAFF. Here the CDR3 DNA reads TGTGCCAGCAGCTTGGGCAGATCTTCTGAAGCTTTCTTT.

This clonotype was observed a few times. CDR3 loop: CASRDRGRYGNTIYF. CDR3 coding DNA: TGTGCCAGCAGAGACAGGGGGCGATACGGAAACACCATATATTTT. The chain has TRBV27 and TRBJ1-3; 10 positions agree with TRBD1. The junction had 6 bases not matched to a gene; V was cut back by 6 bases and J by 4 bases. This CDR3 has 15 residues. From germline, CDR1 is MNHEY and CDR2 SMNVEV (reference sequence).